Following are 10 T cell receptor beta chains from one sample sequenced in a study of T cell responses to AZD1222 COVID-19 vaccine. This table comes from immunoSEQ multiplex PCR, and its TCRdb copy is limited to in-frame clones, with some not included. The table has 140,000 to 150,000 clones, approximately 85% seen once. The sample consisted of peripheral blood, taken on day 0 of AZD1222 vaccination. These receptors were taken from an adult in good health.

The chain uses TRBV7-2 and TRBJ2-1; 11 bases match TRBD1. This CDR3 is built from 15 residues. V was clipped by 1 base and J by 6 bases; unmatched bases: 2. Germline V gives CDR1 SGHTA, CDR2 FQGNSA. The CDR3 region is CASSLEGTGGNEQFF. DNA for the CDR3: TGTGCCAGCAGCTTAGAAGGGACAGGGGGCAATGAGCAGTTCTTC. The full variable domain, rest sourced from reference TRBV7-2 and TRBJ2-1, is GAGVSQSPSNKVTEKGKDVELRCDPISGHTALYWYRQSLGQGLEFLIYFQGNSAPDKSGLPSDRFSAERTGGSVSTLTIQRTQQEDSAVYLCASSLEGTGGNEQFFGPGTRLTVL.

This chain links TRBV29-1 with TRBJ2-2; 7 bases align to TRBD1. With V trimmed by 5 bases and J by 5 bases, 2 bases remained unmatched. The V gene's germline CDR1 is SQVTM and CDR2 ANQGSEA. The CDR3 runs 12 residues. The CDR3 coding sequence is TGCAGCGTTCAGGGGGAGACCGGGGAGCTGTTTTTT. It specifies CSVQGETGELFF.

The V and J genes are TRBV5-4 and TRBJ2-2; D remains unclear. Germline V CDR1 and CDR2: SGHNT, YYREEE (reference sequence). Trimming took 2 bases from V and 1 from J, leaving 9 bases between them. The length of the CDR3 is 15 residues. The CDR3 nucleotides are TGTGCCAGCAGCTTTTCAGCAGGGAACACCGGGGAGCTGTTTTTT. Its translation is CASSFSAGNTGELFF.

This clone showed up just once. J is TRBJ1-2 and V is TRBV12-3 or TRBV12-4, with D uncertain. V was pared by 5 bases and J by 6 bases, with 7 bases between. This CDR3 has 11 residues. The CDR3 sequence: CASSLLDGYTF. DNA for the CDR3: TGTGCCAGCAGTCTGCTGGATGGCTACACCTTC.

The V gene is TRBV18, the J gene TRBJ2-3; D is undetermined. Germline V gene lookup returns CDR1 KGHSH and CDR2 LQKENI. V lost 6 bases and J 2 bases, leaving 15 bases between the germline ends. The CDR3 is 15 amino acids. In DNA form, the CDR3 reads TGTGCCAGCTCCCGTTCCAGCGATCACACAGATACGCAGTATTTT. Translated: CASSRSSDHTDTQYF.

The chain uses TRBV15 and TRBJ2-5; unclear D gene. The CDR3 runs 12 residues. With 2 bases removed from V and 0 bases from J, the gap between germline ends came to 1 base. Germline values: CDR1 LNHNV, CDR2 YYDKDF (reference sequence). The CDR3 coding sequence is TGTGCCACCAGCAGATACCAAGAGACCCAGTACTTC. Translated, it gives CATSRYQETQYF.

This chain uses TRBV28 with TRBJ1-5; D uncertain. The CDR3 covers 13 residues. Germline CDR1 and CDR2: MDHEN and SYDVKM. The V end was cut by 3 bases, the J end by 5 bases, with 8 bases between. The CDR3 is CASSLGPYQPQHF. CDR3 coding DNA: TGTGCCAGCAGTTTGGGTCCCTATCAGCCCCAGCATTTT.

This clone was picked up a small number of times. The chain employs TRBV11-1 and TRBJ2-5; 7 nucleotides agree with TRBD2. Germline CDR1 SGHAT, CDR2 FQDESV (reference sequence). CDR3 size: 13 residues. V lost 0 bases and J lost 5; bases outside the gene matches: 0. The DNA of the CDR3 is TGTGCCAGCAGCTTAGCGGGAGGGGAGACCCAGTACTTC. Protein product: CASSLAGGETQYF. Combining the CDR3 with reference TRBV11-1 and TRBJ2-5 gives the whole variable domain EAEVAQSPRYKITEKSQAVAFWCDPISGHATLYWYRQILGQGPELLVQFQDESVVDDSQLPKDRFSAERLKGVDSTLKIQPAELGDSAMYLCASSLAGGETQYFGPGTRLLVL.

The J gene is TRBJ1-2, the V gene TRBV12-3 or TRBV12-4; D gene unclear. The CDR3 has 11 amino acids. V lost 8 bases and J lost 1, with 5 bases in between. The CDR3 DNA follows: TGTGCCAGCGCAAGTAACTATGGCTACACCTTC. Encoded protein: CASASNYGYTF.

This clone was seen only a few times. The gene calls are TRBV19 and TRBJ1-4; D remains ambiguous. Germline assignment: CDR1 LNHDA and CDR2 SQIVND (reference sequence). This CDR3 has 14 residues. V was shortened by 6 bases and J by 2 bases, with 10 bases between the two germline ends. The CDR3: CASRGRVTNEKLFF. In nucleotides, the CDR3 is TGTGCCAGTAGGGGAAGGGTTACTAATGAAAAACTGTTTTTT.